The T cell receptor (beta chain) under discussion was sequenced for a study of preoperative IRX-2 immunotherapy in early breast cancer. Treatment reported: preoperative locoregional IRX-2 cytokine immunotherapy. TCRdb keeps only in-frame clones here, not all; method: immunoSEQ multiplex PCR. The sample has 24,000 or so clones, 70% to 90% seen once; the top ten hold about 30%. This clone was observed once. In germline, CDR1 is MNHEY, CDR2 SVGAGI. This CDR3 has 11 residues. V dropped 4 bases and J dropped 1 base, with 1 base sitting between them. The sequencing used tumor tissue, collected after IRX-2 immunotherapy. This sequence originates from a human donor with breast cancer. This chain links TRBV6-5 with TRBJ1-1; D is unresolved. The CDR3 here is CASSSNTEAFF. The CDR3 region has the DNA TGTGCCAGCAGTTCGAACACTGAAGCTTTCTTT.